The next 19 T cell receptor beta chains were all read from a single sample in a study of graft-versus-host responses after intestinal transplantation. Profiled with immunoSEQ multiplex PCR; TCRdb holds only in-frame clones, not every one. The data contain tens of thousands of clones, roughly 90% of them singletons. The sequences come from PBMCs, collected 524 days after transplant. The receptor source for this set is a human patient who received an intestinal transplant, so some T cells may come from the graft donor.

A single count supports this clone. The chain has TRBV5-5 and TRBJ1-2, with 8 nucleotides matching TRBD1. The ends lost 5 bases at V and 6 bases at J; junction bases unmatched: 9. This CDR3 is 14 amino acids long. Germline values: CDR1 SGHKS, CDR2 YYEKEE (reference sequence). CDR3 protein: CASRKEDRAHGYTF. CDR3 sequence (DNA): TGTGCCAGCAGGAAAGAGGACAGGGCCCATGGCTACACCTTC.

The V call is TRBV7-2, the J call TRBJ2-3; D gene ambiguous. Germline assignment: CDR1 SGHTA and CDR2 FQGNSA. The germline V and J ends were trimmed by 5 bases and 4 bases, with 13 bases remaining between them. This CDR3 contains 14 residues. CDR3 residues: CASSNSRNSDTQYF. The CDR3 DNA sequence: TGTGCCAGCAGCAACTCGCGAAACTCAGATACGCAGTATTTT.

V usage is TRBV5-4 and J usage is TRBJ2-1; 7 positions match TRBD1. V gave up 2 bases and J gave up 15 bases; unmatched junction bases: 20. CDR1 is SGHNT, CDR2 YYREEE, per germline (reference sequence). CDR3 length equals 16 residues. The CDR3 protein is CASSLEAGTAINPPFF. CDR3 sequence (DNA): TGTGCCAGCAGCTTAGAAGCCGGGACAGCTATAAATCCCCCGTTCTTC.

The V call is TRBV5-6, the J call TRBJ2-5, with D perhaps given as TRBD1 or TRBD2 (6 bases each). Trimming took 2 bases from V and 2 from J, leaving 13 bases between them. CDR1 is SGHDT and CDR2 is YYEEEE in the germline V gene. The CDR3 is 15 amino acids. This chain's CDR3 is CASSFDRGRQETQYF. The CDR3 DNA reads as TGTGCCAGCAGCTTTGATCGGGGGCGACAAGAGACCCAGTACTTC.

This clone was seen a handful of times. V is TRBV7-2 and J is TRBJ2-4; TRBD2 agrees at 13 bases. Germline CDR1 and CDR2: SGHTA and FQGNSA. This CDR3 has 15 residues. After removal of 1 base from V and 6 bases from J, the junction contained 0 bases not matched to a gene. CDR3 sequence: CASSLGLAGGNIQYF. The CDR3 DNA sequence: TGTGCCAGCAGCTTAGGACTAGCGGGAGGAAACATTCAGTACTTC.

This rearrangement joins TRBV6-7 to TRBJ1-1; the match to TRBD1 covers 7 bases. TRBV6-7 is an ORF, with its function uncertain. The length of the CDR3 is 13 residues. Trimming removed 0 bases from V and 8 bases from J; junction bases left unmatched: 3. For the CDR3, the DNA is TGTGCCAGCAGTTACTCGACGGACAGGGAAGCTTTCTTT. Protein product: CASSYSTDREAFF.

The gene calls are TRBV9 and TRBJ2-1; the D gene is possibly TRBD2 (6 bases). The CDR3 runs 15 residues. Deletions cut 0 bases from V and 7 bases from J, with 14 bases between. Germline CDR1 is SGDLS and CDR2 is YYNGEE. Here the CDR3 DNA reads TGTGCCAGCAGCGTAGGAGCGGGTTCCCATAATGAGCAGTTCTTC. This translates into CASSVGAGSHNEQFF.

The CDR3, as DNA: TGTGCCAGCAGTTTGGTTTGGGAGGGAGAGACCCAGTACTTC. Its translation: CASSLVWEGETQYF. V is TRBV6-5 and J is TRBJ2-5; 7 bases align to TRBD2. J was trimmed by 4 bases and V by 4 bases; bases with no gene match: 6. There are 14 residues in the CDR3. CDR1 is MNHEY and CDR2 is SVGAGI in the germline V gene.

The chain employs TRBV9 and TRBJ1-4; TRBD1 might be the D (6 bases). The V gene's germline CDR1 is SGDLS and CDR2 YYNGEE. The CDR3 is 15 residues long. V was cut by 4 bases and J by 2 bases, with 12 bases left in between. The CDR3 here is CASSPYRETNEKLFF. The DNA for the CDR3 is TGTGCCAGCAGCCCATACAGGGAGACTAATGAAAAACTGTTTTTT.

The chain recombines TRBV10-3 with TRBJ2-7; D uncertain. The CDR3 is made up of 12 amino acids. Germline V gene data show CDR1 as ENHRY and CDR2 as SYGVKD. V was shortened by 2 bases and J by 6 bases, with 8 bases between the two germline ends. The CDR3 loop reads CAISEDPGEQYF. The CDR3 DNA reads TGTGCCATCAGTGAGGATCCTGGCGAGCAGTACTTC.

V usage is TRBV5-4 and J usage is TRBJ2-1; no clear D gene. The CDR3 contains 14 residues. Germline V gives CDR1 SGHNT, CDR2 YYREEE (reference sequence). Trimming took off 0 bases at V and 5 bases at J, with 9 bases between the two ends. CDR3 protein: CASSLGTLDNEQFF. CDR3 DNA sequence: TGTGCCAGCAGCTTGGGGACCTTAGACAATGAGCAGTTCTTC.

This chain links TRBV6-1 with TRBJ2-1, with D possibly being TRBD1 (6 bases). From germline, CDR1 is MNHNS and CDR2 SASEGT. The V and J ends lost 3 bases and 12 bases respectively, with 15 bases between them. This CDR3 has 13 amino acids. DNA for the CDR3: TGTGCCAGCAGTGAGGGGGCCCGGGGTGGGCAGTTCTTC. It translates to CASSEGARGGQFF.

About this clone: One end of the junction fails to match germline, which may point to a read error. This rearrangement joins TRBV5-4 to TRBJ2-7, with a weak D call TRBD2 (6 bases). This CDR3 contains 15 residues. Germline V gene data show CDR1 as SGHNT and CDR2 as YYREEE (reference sequence). CDR3 loop: CTSSQGDWGTYEQYF. CDR3 DNA sequence: TGCACCAGCAGCCAAGGGGACTGGGGTACCTACGAGCAGTACTTC.

CDR3 region: CAWSVVGNEQFF. The CDR3 DNA sequence: TGTGCCTGGAGTGTAGTAGGCAATGAGCAGTTCTTC. The V call is TRBV30, the J call TRBJ2-1; D is ambiguous. Germline V gives CDR1 GTSNPN, CDR2 SVGIG (reference sequence). Trimming removed 0 bases at V and 6 bases at J, with 6 bases between. This CDR3 spans 12 amino acids. Using reference TRBV30 and TRBJ2-1 for the parts outside the CDR3, the full variable domain is SQTIHQWPATLVQPVGSPLSLECTVEGTSNPNLYWYRQAAGRGLQLLFYSVGIGQISSEVPQNLSASRPQDRQFILSSKKLLLSDSGFYLCAWSVVGNEQFFGPGTRLTVL.

The genes are TRBV6-1 and TRBJ2-4; 9 positions agree with TRBD2. The CDR3 is made up of 22 amino acids. The germline V gene has CDR1 MNHNS and CDR2 SASEGT. The trim removed 2 bases at V and 1 base at J, leaving 21 bases unmatched. The CDR3 loop reads CASSESRPASGTAEGAKNIQYF. For the CDR3, the DNA is TGTGCCAGCAGTGAAAGTCGTCCTGCTAGCGGGACCGCAGAGGGGGCCAAAAACATTCAGTACTTC.

The CDR3 loop is CASSVLEPGLVFYEQYF. CDR3 DNA sequence: TGCGCCAGCAGTGTTCTGGAGCCGGGACTAGTCTTCTACGAGCAGTACTTC. This rearrangement joins TRBV10-1 to TRBJ2-7; 8 bases agree with TRBD2. CDR3 length: 17 residues. CDR1 and CDR2 from the germline V gene are WNHNN and SYGVQD (reference sequence). The V segment lost 4 bases and the J segment 3 bases; nucleotides outside the gene matches: 14.

The chain combines TRBV27 with TRBJ2-1; 14 nucleotides align to TRBD2. The V gene end was trimmed by 3 bases and the J gene end by 7 bases; junction bases not matched to a gene: 5. Germline V gene data show CDR1 as MNHEY and CDR2 as SMNVEV (reference sequence). This CDR3 comprises 16 residues. The chain's CDR3 is CASSFGTSGRKNEQFF. The CDR3 nucleotides are TGTGCCAGCAGTTTTGGGACTAGCGGGAGAAAAAATGAGCAGTTCTTC.

The chain carries TRBV5-1 and TRBJ1-1, with D tentatively TRBD1 (6 bases). V dropped 4 bases and J dropped 4 bases, with 17 bases sitting between them. The germline V gene encodes CDR1 SGHRS and CDR2 YFSETQ. CDR3 length: 15 residues. CDR3 loop: CASSPSAVGATEAFF. CDR3 bases: TGCGCCAGCAGCCCTTCAGCAGTGGGGGCCACTGAAGCTTTCTTT.

The gene calls are TRBV19 and TRBJ2-7, with D maybe TRBD2 (6 bases). Trimming removed 7 bases at V and 3 bases at J, with 16 bases between. This CDR3 region has 14 residues. Looked up from germline, CDR1 is LNHDA and CDR2 is SQIVND (reference sequence). CDR3 bases: TGTGCCAGTAAAGTTGGGGGGAGTTACTACGAGCAGTACTTC. It codes for CASKVGGSYYEQYF.